Listed below are T cell receptor beta chains from one sample, sequenced in a study of T cells in Graves' hyperthyroidism and ophthalmopathy. TCRdb called the multiplex PCR reads again in MiXCR, with one record for every CDR3 protein. This sample has 200,000 to 250,000 distinct CDR3 sequences; about a sixth occur once, and the top ten carry more than 25%. Sequenced sample: blood. Receptors originate from a woman younger than 35 with Graves' ophthalmopathy. The CDR3 runs from the conserved cysteine through the conserved F or W. D genes are given only for firm matches. Not all rows give a size; the values are once, few, many and, for expanded clones, a class.

TRBV7-2,many,TRBD2,TRBJ2-2,TGTGCCAGCAGCTCACGTGCGGGAGTTGCCGGGGAGCTGTTTTTT,CASSSRAGVAGELFF
TRBV29-1,many,NA,TRBJ1-1,TGCAGCGTTGATCAGGACCTAGGCACTGAAGCTTTCTTT,CSVDQDLGTEAFF
TRBV2,many,NA,TRBJ2-7,TGTGCCAGCACCCCGGACTACTACGAGCAGTACTTC,CASTPDYYEQYF
TRBV29-1,NA,TRBD2,TRBJ2-7,TGCAGCGTCTGTTTGATCGGGACTAGCCGGTACGAGCAGTACTTC,CSVCLIGTSRYEQYF
TRBV3-1,many,TRBD1,TRBJ2-7,TGTGCCAGCAGCTCCCGGGACAGGAGCTCCTACGAGCAGTACTTC,CASSSRDRSSYEQYF
TRBV2,NA,TRBD2,TRBJ2-2,TGTGCCAGCGCGAGGACTAGCGGGGGCCCTGGGGAGCTGTTTTTT,CASARTSGGPGELFF
TRBV12-3/TRBV12-4,many,TRBD1,TRBJ2-7,TGTGCCAGCAGTTTAGGGGGACAGGGGGTCAACGAGCAGTACTTC,CASSLGGQGVNEQYF
TRBV5-6,NA,NA,TRBJ2-5,TGTGCCAGCAGCTTGGGGGGGTTGCAGGAAGAGACCCAGTACTTC,CASSLGGLQEETQYF
TRBV6-1,few,NA,TRBJ2-7,TGTGCCAGCCGGACGGGGGGCGAGAGCGAGCAGTACTTC,CASRTGGESEQYF
TRBV7-9,many,NA,TRBJ2-6,TGTGCCAGCAGCTCCTACAGCGATGCCGTATCGGGGGCCAACGTCCTGACTTTC,CASSSYSDAVSGANVLTF
TRBV10-3,many,NA,TRBJ1-1,TGTGCCATCAGCCGTTCGGGGATGGAGGTTGAAGCTTTCTTT,CAISRSGMEVEAFF
TRBV12-3/TRBV12-4,NA,NA,TRBJ1-1,TGTGCCAGCAGTTTTTGGGGGGTGGTGAACACTGAAGCTTTCTTT,CASSFWGVVNTEAFF
TRBV28,once,NA,TRBJ2-7,TGTGCCAGCAGTTTAGCAGCGACCCACGAGCAGTACTTC,CASSLAATHEQYF
TRBV2,many,TRBD1,TRBJ1-1,TGTGCCAGCAGTGAATTTACGACAGGGGTCACTGAAGCTTTCTTT,CASSEFTTGVTEAFF
TRBV28,many,NA,TRBJ1-6,TGTGCCAGCAGTCCGGCAGGGCCCGTTTGGGTTTATAATTCACCCCTCCACTTT,CASSPAGPVWVYNSPLHF
TRBV13,few,NA,TRBJ1-4,TGTGCCAGCAGCTTAAGGGCAGGACCAAGTGAAAAACTGTTTTTT,CASSLRAGPSEKLFF
TRBV6-4,many,NA,TRBJ2-2,TGTGCCAGCAGCCGAATCCCCAGCGGAGTAAACACCGGGGAGCTGTTTTTT,CASSRIPSGVNTGELFF
TRBV6-1,few,TRBD1,TRBJ2-5,TGTGCCAGCAGTGAATTGGGGTCAGACAGGGGTATAGACTACTTC,CASSELGSDRGIDYF
TRBV25-1,few,TRBD1,TRBJ1-2,TGTGCCAGCAGTGAATATATTGTGAGGACAGGGGAACCCTATGGCTACACCTTC,CASSEYIVRTGEPYGYTF
TRBV27,many,TRBD1,TRBJ1-6,TGTGCCAGCACCGGGACAGGGGGCCATAATTCACCCCTCCACTTT,CASTGTGGHNSPLHF
TRBV12-3/TRBV12-4,many,TRBD2,TRBJ2-1,TGTGCCAGCAGTACCGTGACTAGCGGGAGAAGTAGGAATGAGCAGTTCTTC,CASSTVTSGRSRNEQFF
TRBV28,many,NA,TRBJ2-3,TGTGCCAGCAGTTTGGATGTAGATACGCAGTATTTT,CASSLDVDTQYF
TRBV7-9,many,NA,TRBJ1-1,TGTGCCAGCAGCTTAGGGGGGGGATTAACTGAAGCTTTCTTT,CASSLGGGLTEAFF
TRBV4-1,many,TRBD1,TRBJ1-4,TGCGCCAGCAGCCAAGAGGGAAGGACAGGGTTTGAAAAACTGTTTTTT,CASSQEGRTGFEKLFF
TRBV2,many,NA,TRBJ2-1,TGTGCCAGCAGCCTAAATAGCGGTGGATACAATGAGCAGTTCTTC,CASSLNSGGYNEQFF
TRBV12-3/TRBV12-4,many,TRBD2,TRBJ2-2,TGTGCCAGCAGCAGATCCCCGGGACTAGCGAGGTTGAGGACCGGGGAGCTGTTTTTT,CASSRSPGLARLRTGELFF
TRBV10-2,many,TRBD1,TRBJ1-6,TGCGCCAGCAGTGAGGCGACAGGGGAGAATTCACCCCTCCACTTT,CASSEATGENSPLHF
TRBV6-2/TRBV6-3,many,TRBD1,TRBJ1-2,TGTGCCAGCGGAGGACAGGGATCGAACACCTTC,CASGGQGSNTF
TRBV5-8,NA,TRBD2,TRBJ2-3,TGTGCCAGCAGCTGGGCCGGGACTAGCGGGAGGGATACGCAGTATTTT,CASSWAGTSGRDTQYF
TRBV11-3,many,NA,TRBJ2-5,TGTGCCAGCAGCTTAGGGTCGGGGACTGCTGAGACCCAGTACTTC,CASSLGSGTAETQYF
TRBV4-2,many,TRBD2,TRBJ2-1,TGTGCCAGCAGCCAAGATGGTGCGGGAGGGAATGAGCAGTTCTTC,CASSQDGAGGNEQFF
TRBV12-5,many,NA,TRBJ2-3,TGTGCTAGTGGTTTGGGGGATCGCACAGATACGCAGTATTTT,CASGLGDRTDTQYF
TRBV5-1,many,NA,TRBJ1-1,TGCGCCAGCAGCTTTGAAACAGGATCGAACACTGAAGCTTTCTTT,CASSFETGSNTEAFF
TRBV7-3,many,TRBD1,TRBJ1-1,TGTGCCAGCAGCTCCTCAGGGGGCACTGAAGCTTTCTTT,CASSSSGGTEAFF
TRBV30,NA,TRBD2,TRBJ2-1,TGTGCCTGGAGCGACCCTAGCGGCCGATACAATGAGCAGTTCTTC,CAWSDPSGRYNEQFF
TRBV24-1,many,NA,TRBJ1-2,TGTGCCACCAGTGATTTAGGGGATGGCTACACCTTC,CATSDLGDGYTF
TRBV3-1,many,TRBD2,TRBJ2-7,TGTGCCAGCAGCCCTCATTCCGGGACTAGCGGTTACGAGCAGTACTTC,CASSPHSGTSGYEQYF
TRBV11-3,many,NA,TRBJ2-1,TGTGCCAGCAGCTTAGGGAAGGTGGAGCAGTTCTTC,CASSLGKVEQFF
TRBV19,few,NA,TRBJ2-1,TGTGCCAGTAGCCCGGACTCGTTCCCATGGAATGAGCAGTTCTTC,CASSPDSFPWNEQFF
TRBV4-2,NA,NA,TRBJ2-1,TGTGCCAGCAGCCAAGATCTTCTTGGGGGCTCCTACAATGAGCAGTTCTTC,CASSQDLLGGSYNEQFF
TRBV20-1,many,NA,TRBJ1-2,TGCAGTGCTATGAAGGGCCCTTCCTTAGCTAACTATGGCTACACCTTC,CSAMKGPSLANYGYTF
TRBV19,many,TRBD2,TRBJ2-7,TGTGCCAGTAGTATACGGACTAGCCCCTACGAGCAGTACTTC,CASSIRTSPYEQYF
TRBV7-9,many,NA,TRBJ2-5,TGTGCCAGCAGGCGAACAGGGTTCCTACAAGAGACCCAGTACTTC,CASRRTGFLQETQYF
TRBV20-1,few,TRBD1,TRBJ1-6,TGCAGTGCCGGACAGGCCGATTCACCCCTCCACTTT,CSAGQADSPLHF
TRBV3-1,NA,NA,TRBJ2-5,TGTGCCAGCAGCCAAGGCCAGACCGGATTCCAAGAGACCCAGTACTTC,CASSQGQTGFQETQYF
TRBV7-9,NA,NA,TRBJ2-2,TGTGCCAGCAGCTCGCGAGGGGGCGCGGGAACCGGGGAGCTGTTTTTT,CASSSRGGAGTGELFF
TRBV20-1,many,NA,TRBJ1-1,TGCAGTGCTAGCTCGAGTAACACTGAAGCTTTCTTT,CSASSSNTEAFF
TRBV3-1,many,TRBD1,TRBJ1-1,TGTGCCAGCAGCCAAACCATATCGGGACAGGGAGGCGGAAAAGCTTTCTTT,CASSQTISGQGGGKAFF
TRBV28,many,NA,TRBJ1-4,TGTGCCAGCAGTTTCGGTGCAACTAATGAAAAACTGTTTTTT,CASSFGATNEKLFF
TRBV12-3/TRBV12-4,once,TRBD2,TRBJ2-4,TGTGCCAGCAGTTTGCTTGCGGGGGGGCGCGCCAAAAACATTCAGTACTTC,CASSLLAGGRAKNIQYF